This T cell receptor (beta chain) was found in a study of long-term antiretroviral therapy in people with HIV. For the study at large: Earliest sampling preceded the 2015 immediate-ART recommendation by about a decade. Study observations and caveats: Subsequent to ART, diversity was augmented yet persisted below that of transplant donor controls.

Researchers ran immunoSEQ v3.0 at survey level. Sequencing was performed with immunoSEQ multiplex PCR; in TCRdb, only in-frame clones are kept and a portion is missing. This table holds 20,000 to 30,000 clones, around three quarters found once. This clone was seen only once. Antigen: not known. This clonotype was sampled from a woman aged 40 to 50 with HIV. The sequencing here drew on unsorted PBMCs, taken 1.2 years after starting antiretroviral therapy.

The CDR3 loop is CASRFGRGTAEAFF. Written as DNA, the CDR3 is TGTGCCAGCAGATTTGGGAGGGGGACCGCTGAAGCTTTCTTT. The gene calls are TRBV6-5 and TRBJ1-1, with D maybe TRBD1 (6 bases). The V end lost 6 bases, the J end lost 6 bases, and 17 bases lay between the germline ends. Germline V gene lookup returns CDR1 MNHEY and CDR2 SVGAGI. The CDR3 has 14 amino acids.